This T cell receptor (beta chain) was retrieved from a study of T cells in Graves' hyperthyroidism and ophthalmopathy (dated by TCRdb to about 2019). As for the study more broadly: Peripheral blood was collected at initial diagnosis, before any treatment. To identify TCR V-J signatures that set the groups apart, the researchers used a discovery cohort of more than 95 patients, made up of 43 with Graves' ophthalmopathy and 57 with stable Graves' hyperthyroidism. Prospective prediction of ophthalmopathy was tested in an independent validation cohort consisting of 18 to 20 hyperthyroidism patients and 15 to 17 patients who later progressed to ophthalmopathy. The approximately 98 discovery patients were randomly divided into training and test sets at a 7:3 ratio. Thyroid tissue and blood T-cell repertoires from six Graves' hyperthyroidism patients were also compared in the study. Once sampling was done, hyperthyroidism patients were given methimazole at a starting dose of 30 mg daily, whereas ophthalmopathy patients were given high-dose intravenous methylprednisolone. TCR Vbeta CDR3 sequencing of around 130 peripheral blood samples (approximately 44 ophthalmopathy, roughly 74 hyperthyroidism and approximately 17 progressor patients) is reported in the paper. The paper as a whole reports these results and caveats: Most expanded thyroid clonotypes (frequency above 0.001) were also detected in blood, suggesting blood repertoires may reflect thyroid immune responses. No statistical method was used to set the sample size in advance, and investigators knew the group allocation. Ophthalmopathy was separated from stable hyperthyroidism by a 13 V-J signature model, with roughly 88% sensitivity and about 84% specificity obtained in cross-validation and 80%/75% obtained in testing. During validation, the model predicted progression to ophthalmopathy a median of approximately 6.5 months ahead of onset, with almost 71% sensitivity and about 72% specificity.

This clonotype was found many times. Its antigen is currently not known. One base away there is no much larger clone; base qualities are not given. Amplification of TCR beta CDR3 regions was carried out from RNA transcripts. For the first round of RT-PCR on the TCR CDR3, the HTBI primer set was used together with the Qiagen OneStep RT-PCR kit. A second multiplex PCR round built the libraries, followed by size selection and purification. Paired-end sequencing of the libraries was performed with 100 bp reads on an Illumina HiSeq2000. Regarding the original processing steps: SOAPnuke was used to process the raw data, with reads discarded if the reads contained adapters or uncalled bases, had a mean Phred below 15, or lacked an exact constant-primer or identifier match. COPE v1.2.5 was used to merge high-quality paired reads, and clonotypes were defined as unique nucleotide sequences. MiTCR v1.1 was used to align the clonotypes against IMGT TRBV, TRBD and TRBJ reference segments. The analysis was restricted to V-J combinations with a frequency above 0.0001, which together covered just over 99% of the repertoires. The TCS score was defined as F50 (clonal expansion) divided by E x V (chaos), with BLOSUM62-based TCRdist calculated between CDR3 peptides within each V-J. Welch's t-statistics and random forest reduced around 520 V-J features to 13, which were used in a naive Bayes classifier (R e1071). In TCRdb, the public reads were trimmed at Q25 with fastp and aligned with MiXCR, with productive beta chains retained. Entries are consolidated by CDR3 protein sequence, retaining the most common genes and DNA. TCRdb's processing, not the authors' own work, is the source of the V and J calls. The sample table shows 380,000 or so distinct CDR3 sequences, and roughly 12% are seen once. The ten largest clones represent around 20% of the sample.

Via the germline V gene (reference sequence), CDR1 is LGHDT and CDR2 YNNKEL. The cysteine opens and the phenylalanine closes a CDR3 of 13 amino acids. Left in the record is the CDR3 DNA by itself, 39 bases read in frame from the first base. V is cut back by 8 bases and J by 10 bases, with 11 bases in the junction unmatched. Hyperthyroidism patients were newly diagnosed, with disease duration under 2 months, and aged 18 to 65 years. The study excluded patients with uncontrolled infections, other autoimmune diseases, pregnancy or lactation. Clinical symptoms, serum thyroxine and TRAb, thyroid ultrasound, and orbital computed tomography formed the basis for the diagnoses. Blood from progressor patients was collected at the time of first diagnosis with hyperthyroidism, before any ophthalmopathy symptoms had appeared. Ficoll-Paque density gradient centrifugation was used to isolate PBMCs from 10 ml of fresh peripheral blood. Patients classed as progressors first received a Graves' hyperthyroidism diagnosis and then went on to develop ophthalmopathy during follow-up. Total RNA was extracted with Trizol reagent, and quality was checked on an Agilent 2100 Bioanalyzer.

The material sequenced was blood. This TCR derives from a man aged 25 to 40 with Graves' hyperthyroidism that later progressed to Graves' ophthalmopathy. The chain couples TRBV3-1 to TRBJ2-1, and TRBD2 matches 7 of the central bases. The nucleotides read TGTGCCAGCCTACGGAGCGGGGAGGGGGAGCAGTTCTTC. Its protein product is CASLRSGEGEQFF.